This T cell receptor beta chain derives from a study of T cell responses to AZD1222 COVID-19 vaccine. Overall study findings and caveats: Just a handful of people given AZD1222 tested seropositive at baseline.

This clone has more than one count but fewer than ten. Its target is unknown. Sequenced by immunoSEQ multiplex PCR; TCRdb stores in-frame clones only, minus some. Of 160,000 or so clones in the sample, more than 70% were seen once. Here the sequenced sample was peripheral blood, taken on day 0 of AZD1222 vaccination. The sequence was collected from an adult in good health.

CDR3 region: CASSYGGVGSSPLHF. DNA for the CDR3: TGTGCCAGCAGTTATGGCGGGGTAGGGAGTTCACCCCTCCACTTT. The chain uses TRBV6-6 and TRBJ1-6; D is uncertain. With 3 bases removed from V and 9 bases from J, the gap between germline ends came to 15 bases. Looked up from germline, CDR1 is MNHNY and CDR2 is SVGAGI (reference sequence). CDR3 length: 15 amino acids.